The T cell receptor (beta chain) under discussion was sequenced for a study of blood T cell repertoires in COVID-19. Germline V CDR1 and CDR2: SGHVS, FNYEAQ. V shed 4 bases and J 4 bases; nucleotides not matched to a gene: 12. The CDR3 spans 17 residues. In the original workflow: Estimation of nucleated cell counts was performed using reference gene primer amplification. TCRdb's table, derived via immunoSEQ multiplex PCR, lists solely in-frame clones and lacks some. V, J and clone size were drawn from that table, and D and trimming were deduced from the DNA. The table lists approximately 140,000 clones, approximately 91% of them singletons, with under 12% in the top ten.

V usage is TRBV7-6 and J usage is TRBJ1-2, with 10 nucleotides matching TRBD1. Sequences were obtained from peripheral blood. The sequence derives from a man in his fifties with active or convalescent COVID-19. The DNA for the CDR3 is TGTGCCAGCAGCTATATGATAGGGACAGGGGATCCCTATGGCTACACCTTC. This codes for CASSYMIGTGDPYGYTF.